Each of the 28 T cell receptor beta chains below was sequenced from the same sample in a study of T cells in Graves' hyperthyroidism and ophthalmopathy. Amplified TCR beta CDR3 regions derived from RNA transcripts. During a first-round RT-PCR of the TCR CDR3, the HTBI primer set was used. TCRdb independently ran MiXCR on the multiplex PCR reads; one entry per CDR3 protein. The data hold roughly 300,000 distinct CDR3 sequences, with approximately 15% observed a single time. The specimen sequenced was blood. Every receptor here comes from a woman in her 30s with Graves' hyperthyroidism.

Regarding this clonotype: The junction departs from germline at one end; a sequencing error may be responsible. The chain carries TRBV11-2 and TRBJ1-4; D gene ambiguous. In germline, CDR1 is SGHAT, CDR2 FQNNGV. The CDR3 runs to 17 residues. For the CDR3, the DNA is TGTGCCAGCAGCCAAGACCGCCAATTACGAACTAATGAAGAACTGTTTTTT. This translates into CASSQDRQLRTNEELFF.

This clonotype showed up many times. V and J are TRBV28 and TRBJ1-2; TRBD1 aligns across 9 bases. With 6 bases clipped from V and 4 bases from J, the junction kept 6 bases outside the gene matches. The CDR3 is 14 amino acids. Germline loops: CDR1 MDHEN, CDR2 SYDVKM. The CDR3 here is CASSRTGAIYGYTF. In DNA form, the CDR3 reads TGTGCCAGCAGCCGGACAGGGGCGATCTATGGCTACACCTTC.

The chain couples TRBV6-1 to TRBJ2-1; 7 bases fit TRBD2. The CDR3 covers 14 residues. V was clipped by 5 bases and J by 3 bases; unmatched bases: 4. The germline V gene encodes CDR1 MNHNS and CDR2 SASEGT. CDR3: CASSSGGRYNEQFF. CDR3 in DNA: TGTGCCAGCAGTTCGGGGGGTCGCTACAATGAGCAGTTCTTC.

This clonotype was picked up many times. The V and J genes are TRBV10-3 and TRBJ2-5; possible D gene TRBD2, 6 bases. V was cut by 6 bases and J by 5 bases, with 19 bases left in between. The CDR3 runs to 15 residues. Germline-derived CDR1 and CDR2 are ENHRY and SYGVKD. CDR3 DNA: TGTGCCATCAGAAACCCACTTCCTAGCGTCGAGACCCAGTACTTC. This translates into CAIRNPLPSVETQYF.

This clonotype was detected only a few times. The chain carries TRBV6-2 or TRBV6-3 and TRBJ2-5, with D perhaps matching TRBD1 (5 bases). CDR3 length equals 15 residues. Deletions cut 2 bases from V and 4 bases from J, with 14 bases between. Germline V gene sequence: CDR1 MNHEY, CDR2 SVGEGT. CDR3 amino acids: CASSYTLGRTETQYF. The CDR3 DNA is TGTGCCAGCAGTTACACCCTGGGGCGGACAGAGACCCAGTACTTC.

The chain couples TRBV6-1 to TRBJ1-4, with 9 bases fitting TRBD1. The germline V gene encodes CDR1 MNHNS and CDR2 SASEGT. CDR3 size: 15 residues. V dropped 1 base and J dropped 3; count of bases not matched to a gene: 0. CDR3 coding DNA: TGTGCCAGCAGTGAAGGACAGGGGGCTAATGAAAAACTGTTTTTT. Its protein product is CASSEGQGANEKLFF.

This clonotype appeared many times. The J gene is TRBJ1-6, the V gene TRBV2; D is ambiguous. The CDR3 is 12 residues long. V lost 6 bases and J lost 7, with 7 bases in between. CDR1 and CDR2 from the germline V gene are SNHLY and FYNNEI. Written as DNA, the CDR3 is TGTGCCAGCAGGGGCAGGAATTCACCCCTCCACTTT. Translating it yields CASRGRNSPLHF. The complete variable domain, with remaining parts taken from reference TRBV2 and TRBJ1-6, reads EPEVTQTPSHQVTQMGQEVILRCVPISNHLYFYWYRQILGQKVEFLVSFYNNEISEKSEIFDDQFSVERPDGSNFTLKIRSTKLEDSAMYFCASRGRNSPLHFGNGTRLTVT.

This clonotype was seen more than once but under ten times. V is TRBV6-1 and J is TRBJ2-3, with a tentative D call TRBD1 (6 bases). Trimming removed 5 bases from V and 1 base from J, with 13 bases in between. Germline V gives CDR1 MNHNS, CDR2 SASEGT. The CDR3 covers 15 residues. The CDR3 bases are TGTGCCAGCAGTTTAGACAGGTTCCGCACAGATACGCAGTATTTT. As protein: CASSLDRFRTDTQYF.

The gene calls are TRBV7-8 and TRBJ2-7; 10 bases agree with TRBD2. The CDR3 spans 17 residues. Germline V gene data show CDR1 as SGHVS and CDR2 as FQNEAQ. Trimming took 2 bases from V and 5 from J; bases not matched to a gene: 12. CDR3 residues: CASSLLVSASGSHEQYF. CDR3 DNA: TGTGCCAGCAGCTTATTAGTTTCCGCTAGCGGGAGCCACGAGCAGTACTTC.

This clonotype was observed a few times. V usage is TRBV3-1 and J usage is TRBJ2-5; D is ambiguous. Trimming removed 1 base at V and 5 bases at J, with 14 bases between. This CDR3 has 15 residues. Germline lookup yields CDR1 LGHDT and CDR2 YNNKEL (reference sequence). The CDR3 loop reads CASSQGSRLGETQYF. CDR3 sequence (DNA): TGTGCCAGCAGCCAAGGGTCCCGCCTGGGGGAGACCCAGTACTTC.

This clonotype occurred once. A single base separates this from a much larger clone, so it may be a read error. This chain joins TRBV28 and TRBJ2-7; TRBD2 matches at 11 bases. The CDR3 spans 14 residues. CDR1 and CDR2 (germline): MDHEN, SYDVKM. CDR3 in amino acids: CTVRTSGLNYEQYF. The CDR3, as DNA: TGTACCGTCCGGACTAGCGGGCTTAACTACGAGCAGTACTTC.

The rearrangement uses TRBV12-3 or TRBV12-4 and TRBJ1-1, with TRBD1 matching over 8 bases. The CDR3 sequence is 12 residues long. The J segment lost 8 bases and the V segment lost 4 bases, leaving 3 bases of the junction unmatched. The CDR3 sequence is CASSYRGMEAFF. DNA for the CDR3: TGTGCCAGCAGTTACAGGGGGATGGAAGCTTTCTTT.

This clonotype was detected only a few times. The chain has TRBV19 and TRBJ2-4; possibly TRBD1 or TRBD2 for D (5 bases each). The CDR3 covers 13 residues. CDR1 LNHDA and CDR2 SQIVND come from the germline V gene (reference sequence). Trimming took 7 bases from V and 4 from J, leaving 11 bases between them. The CDR3 loop reads CASTLRGKNIQYF. The CDR3 DNA reads as TGTGCCAGTACCCTGAGGGGAAAAAACATTCAGTACTTC.

The chain combines TRBV11-1 with TRBJ2-1; TRBD2 agrees at 9 bases. CDR3 length: 18 residues. The V segment lost 5 bases and the J segment 5 bases; nucleotides outside the gene matches: 16. Germline V lookup: CDR1 SGHAT, CDR2 FQDESV (reference sequence). CDR3 bases: TGTGCCAGCAGCCAACTGCGGGAGGGCCTGTTGGATAACAATGAGCAGTTCTTC. Protein: CASSQLREGLLDNNEQFF.

This clonotype was counted only a few times. The chain has TRBV6-1 and TRBJ2-7; 9 bases are a match to TRBD1. The CDR3 is 17 residues long. V lost 6 bases, J lost 2 bases, and 14 bases stayed unmatched. Germline CDR1 and CDR2: MNHNS and SASEGT. In DNA, the CDR3 is TGTGCCAGCAGGAGAAGCCTCCGCGGGACAGGGACCTACGAGCAGTACTTC. Its protein is CASRRSLRGTGTYEQYF.

V usage is TRBV7-6 and J usage is TRBJ2-6; D is possibly TRBD2 (7 bases). The germline CDR1 and CDR2 sequences are SGHVS and FNYEAQ. V shed 5 bases and J shed 0 bases, with 17 bases lying between them. This CDR3 is built from 18 residues. CDR3 bases: TGTGCCAGCAGCAGGGGGGGCGGGGCCCTCTCTGGGGCCAACGTCCTGACTTTC. As protein: CASSRGGGALSGANVLTF.

This clonotype came up many times. The J gene is TRBJ2-1, the V gene TRBV7-2, with 11 bases identical to TRBD2. This CDR3 spans 18 amino acids. In germline, CDR1 is SGHTA, CDR2 FQGNSA. Trimming at V came to 0 bases and at J to 8 bases, leaving 12 bases not matched to a gene. This CDR3 reads CASSLAMSTSGRTDEQFF. The CDR3 DNA follows: TGTGCCAGCAGCTTAGCGATGAGTACTAGCGGGAGAACCGATGAGCAGTTCTTC.

This clonotype appeared a few times. The rearrangement joins TRBV5-1 to TRBJ2-7; no reliable D call. The CDR3 covers 15 residues. Germline loops: CDR1 SGHRS, CDR2 YFSETQ. The germline V and J ends were trimmed by 5 bases and 0 bases, with 15 bases remaining between them. The DNA for the CDR3 is TGCGCCAGCAGGGTTCAGACTCTGAGCTCCTACGAGCAGTACTTC. This encodes CASRVQTLSSYEQYF.

There are many counts of this clonotype. This chain uses TRBV28 with TRBJ2-2, with 8 bases aligning to TRBD1. V dropped 6 bases and J dropped 7; count of bases not matched to a gene: 7. CDR1 and CDR2 (germline): MDHEN, SYDVKM. The CDR3 length is 14 residues. This CDR3 reads CASSPDRVVGELFF. CDR3 sequence (DNA): TGTGCCAGCAGCCCGGACAGGGTGGTCGGGGAGCTGTTTTTT.

This clonotype was found many times. V usage is TRBV28 and J usage is TRBJ1-2, with 7 bases matching TRBD1. V dropped 1 base and J dropped 4; count of bases not matched to a gene: 0. Looked up from germline, CDR1 is MDHEN and CDR2 is SYDVKM. The CDR3 is made up of 13 amino acids. DNA of the CDR3: TGTGCCAGCAGTTTATACAGGGGCTATGGCTACACCTTC. As protein: CASSLYRGYGYTF.

Remarks on this clonotype: A much larger clonotype is one base distant, so this may be a read error. The chain employs TRBV6-2 or TRBV6-3 and TRBJ1-2, with D unresolved. Germline-derived CDR1 and CDR2 are MNHEY and SVGEGT. The CDR3 contains 12 residues. The CDR3 spells CASSAMNYGYAF. Written as DNA, the CDR3 is TGTGCCAGCAGTGCCATGAACTATGGCTACGCCTTC.

This clonotype was seen a handful of times. The V call is TRBV29-1, the J call TRBJ2-3; 10 positions match TRBD2. V was clipped by 7 bases and J by 5 bases; unmatched bases: 27. The germline CDR1 and CDR2 sequences are SQVTM and ANQGSEA. The CDR3 spans 20 residues. In DNA form, the CDR3 reads TGCAGCGCCTCTCAAGAGACTAGCGGGTTCTTCGGGGGAAGGGTAGATACGCAGTATTTT. Protein: CSASQETSGFFGGRVDTQYF.

This clonotype was detected many times. CDR3 coding DNA: TGTGCCAGCAGTACAGGGTATTATGGCTACACCTTC. As protein: CASSTGYYGYTF. The rearrangement joins TRBV28 to TRBJ1-2; possible D gene TRBD1, 6 bases. Germline V gives CDR1 MDHEN, CDR2 SYDVKM. This CDR3 contains 12 residues. V was shortened by 5 bases and J by 5 bases, with 9 bases between the two germline ends.

This rearrangement joins TRBV28 to TRBJ1-5, with D maybe TRBD1 (5 bases). Germline values: CDR1 MDHEN, CDR2 SYDVKM. Deletions cut 6 bases from V and 3 bases from J, with 12 bases between. The CDR3 consists of 14 residues. The CDR3 here is CASSPGGFNQPQHF. As DNA, the CDR3 is TGTGCCAGCAGCCCGGGGGGGTTCAATCAGCCCCAGCATTTT.

V usage is TRBV4-3 and J usage is TRBJ2-7, with D possibly being TRBD2 (6 bases). Germline CDR1 LGHNA, CDR2 YSLEER. This CDR3 spans 16 amino acids. Trimming removed 0 bases from V and 2 bases from J, with 14 bases in between. The CDR3 sequence is CASSQDYGGGPYEQYF. CDR3 DNA sequence: TGCGCCAGCAGCCAAGATTACGGGGGAGGACCCTACGAGCAGTACTTC.

This clonotype was detected many times. J is TRBJ1-1 and V is TRBV12-3 or TRBV12-4; no clear D gene. V lost 2 bases, J lost 2 bases, and 6 bases lay in between. The CDR3 has 13 residues. The CDR3, as DNA: TGTGCCAGCAGTTTATGGGGAAACACTGAAGCTTTCTTT. Encoded protein: CASSLWGNTEAFF.

V usage is TRBV2 and J usage is TRBJ2-1; 9 nucleotides agree with TRBD1. V was pared by 5 bases and J by 7 bases, with 6 bases of the junction left unmatched. The CDR3 is made up of 14 amino acids. Germline assignment: CDR1 SNHLY and CDR2 FYNNEI. The CDR3 DNA is TGTGCCAGCAGTCGCGACAGGGGGTGGAATGAGCAGTTCTTC. Translated: CASSRDRGWNEQFF. Drawing the rest from reference TRBV2 and TRBJ2-1, the complete variable domain is EPEVTQTPSHQVTQMGQEVILRCVPISNHLYFYWYRQILGQKVEFLVSFYNNEISEKSEIFDDQFSVERPDGSNFTLKIRSTKLEDSAMYFCASSRDRGWNEQFFGPGTRLTVL.

This clonotype was counted between two and nine times. The CDR3 is CASRFGTYRTDTQYF. The CDR3 nucleotides are TGTGCCAGCCGGTTCGGGACCTACAGGACAGATACGCAGTATTTT. The chain joins TRBV11-2 to TRBJ2-3, with D possibly being TRBD1 or TRBD2 (5 bases each). Trimming left V 8 bases short and J 3 bases short, with 18 bases between. CDR1 and CDR2 from the germline V gene are SGHAT and FQNNGV. CDR3 length: 15 residues.